The next 13 T cell receptor beta chains were all read from a single sample in a study of a mutant IDH1 vaccine in newly diagnosed glioma. Their recognized antigens are unknown. Clones were read by immunoSEQ multiplex PCR, and TCRdb kept only the in-frame ones, dropping some. The sample includes some 57,000 clones, about three quarters of them seen just once. The time point: week 47, end of study. A single vaccine dose contained 300 ug of mutant IDH1 20-mer peptide, and topical imiquimod was used with it. The sequences come from PBMCs, collected from a glioma patient whose treatment included an IDH1 peptide vaccine. Receptor source: a woman between 35 and 50 years old with glioma. Some clones in this sample may be carry-over from other donors' samples.

J is TRBJ2-5 and V is TRBV29-1; D gene unclear. V lost 5 bases, J lost 2 bases, and 18 bases lay in between. The germline CDR1 and CDR2 sequences are SQVTM and ANQGSEA. The CDR3 spans 15 residues. The CDR3 DNA sequence: TGCAGCGTTACAAGGGTCGGCGGTGAACAAGAGACCCAGTACTTC. Translation gives CSVTRVGGEQETQYF.

The rearrangement links TRBV15 to TRBJ2-7; TRBD1 matches at 10 bases. In germline, CDR1 is LNHNV, CDR2 YYDKDF (reference sequence). The CDR3 is made up of 14 amino acids. Trimming at V came to 6 bases and at J to 4 bases, leaving 6 bases not matched to a gene. The DNA of the CDR3 is TGTGCCACCAGTTCGGGACAGGGGAGATACGAGCAGTACTTC. This gives the protein CATSSGQGRYEQYF.

The chain couples TRBV29-1 to TRBJ1-2; a possible D gene is TRBD1 (6 bases). V lost 5 bases and J 6 bases, leaving 16 bases between the germline ends. The CDR3 has 13 residues. The germline V gene has CDR1 SQVTM and CDR2 ANQGSEA. The CDR3 region is CSVREGYRDGYTF. Written as DNA, the CDR3 is TGCAGCGTTCGAGAAGGGTACAGGGATGGCTACACCTTC. Supplemented by reference TRBV29-1 and TRBJ1-2, the full variable domain reads SAVISQKPSRDICQRGTSLTIQCQVDSQVTMMFWYRQQPGQSLTLIATANQGSEATYESGFVIDKFPISRPNLTFSTLTVSNMSPEDSSIYLCSVREGYRDGYTFGSGTRLTVV.

The chain recombines TRBV7-2 with TRBJ1-6; 11 bases align to TRBD1. The germline CDR1 and CDR2 sequences are SGHTA and FQGNSA. This CDR3 has 14 residues. The V segment lost 5 bases and the J segment 8 bases; nucleotides outside the gene matches: 2. This CDR3 is CASSEGQGDSPLHF. CDR3 bases: TGTGCCAGCAGCGAGGGACAGGGGGATTCACCCCTCCACTTT.

The chain is built from TRBV4-3 and TRBJ2-5; possible D gene TRBD1, 5 bases. Germline CDR1 is LGHNA and CDR2 is YSLEER. The CDR3 runs 15 residues. Trimming took 0 bases from V and 5 from J, leaving 13 bases between them. The CDR3 loop reads CASSQDGARYETQYF. As DNA, the CDR3 is TGCGCCAGCAGCCAAGATGGGGCCAGGTATGAGACCCAGTACTTC.

The chain recombines TRBV6-1 with TRBJ2-6; 7 bases are a match to TRBD1. V dropped 8 bases and J dropped 2; count of bases not matched to a gene: 3. The germline V gene has CDR1 MNHNS and CDR2 SASEGT. The CDR3 consists of 14 residues. The CDR3 region is CASATGAGANVLTF. In DNA, the CDR3 is TGTGCCAGCGCTACAGGGGCTGGGGCCAACGTCCTGACTTTC.

The chain carries TRBV16 and TRBJ2-7; D is possibly TRBD1 or TRBD2 (5 bases each). The V gene's germline CDR1 is KGHSY and CDR2 FQNENV. CDR3 length equals 15 residues. Trimming shortened V by 0 bases and J by 0 bases, and 9 bases separated the two germline ends. This chain's CDR3 is CASSQSQGVSYEQYF. CDR3 bases: TGTGCCAGCAGCCAATCGCAGGGAGTCTCCTACGAGCAGTACTTC.

Here the CDR3 reads CASSEVVGQGETQYF. Here the CDR3 DNA reads TGTGCCAGCAGCGAGGTAGTTGGGCAGGGAGAGACCCAGTACTTC. This chain connects TRBV6-4 to TRBJ2-5, with TRBD1 as a possible D gene (5 bases). V lost 6 bases, J lost 4 bases, and 18 bases lay in between. This CDR3 has 15 residues. Germline lookup yields CDR1 MRHNA and CDR2 SNTAGT.

The chain couples TRBV7-6 to TRBJ2-1; 12 bases agree with TRBD2. Germline assignment: CDR1 SGHVS and CDR2 FNYEAQ. Trimming removed 1 base from V and 0 bases from J; junction bases left unmatched: 7. The CDR3 contains 19 residues. The CDR3 loop is CASSLGFGLAGSSYNEQFF. DNA for the CDR3: TGTGCCAGCAGCTTAGGCTTCGGACTAGCGGGGAGCTCCTACAATGAGCAGTTCTTC.

This chain connects TRBV10-3 to TRBJ2-1, with TRBD2 matching 9 bases. Trimming took 7 bases from V and 5 from J; bases not matched to a gene: 6. The CDR3 totals 14 residues. In germline, CDR1 is ENHRY, CDR2 SYGVKD. The DNA of the CDR3 is TGTGCCATCACCTCGACTAGCGGCAACAATGAGCAGTTCTTC. Protein product: CAITSTSGNNEQFF.

This clone turned up a few times. The gene calls are TRBV30 and TRBJ1-6; 10 bases are a match to TRBD1. Looked up from germline, CDR1 is GTSNPN and CDR2 is SVGIG (reference sequence). V lost 3 bases to trimming and J lost 10 bases; unmatched junction nucleotides: 3. CDR3 size: 13 residues. CDR3 residues: CAWRTGGDSPLHF. CDR3 DNA sequence: TGTGCCTGGAGGACAGGGGGCGACTCACCCCTCCACTTT.

The V call is TRBV7-2, the J call TRBJ1-2, with D unresolved. Deletions cut 3 bases from V and 5 bases from J, with 1 base between. Germline CDR1 is SGHTA and CDR2 is FQGNSA. This CDR3 is built from 10 residues. The CDR3 spells CASSFYGYTF. The CDR3 DNA follows: TGTGCCAGCAGCTTTTATGGCTACACCTTC.

The CDR3 reads CASSLGTDFYEQYF. DNA for the CDR3: TGCGCCAGCAGCTTGGGGACAGACTTTTACGAGCAGTACTTC. The chain employs TRBV5-1 and TRBJ2-7, with a weak D call TRBD1 (6 bases). Per germline, CDR1 SGHRS and CDR2 YFSETQ. V was shortened by 0 bases and J by 4 bases, with 11 bases between the two germline ends. The CDR3 extends over 14 amino acids.